This paragraph reports one T cell receptor (beta chain). Its antigen is not identified. The data were taken from a study of cytomegalovirus exposure and HLA in healthy donors. PCR amplification relied on 60 Vbeta primers (plus 13 Jbeta primers). The assay was immunoSEQ multiplex PCR, and TCRdb's table has in-frame clones only and misses some. The top ten hold around 1.6% of the sample, which has roughly 200,000 clones, over 80% seen once. With V trimmed by 5 bases and J by 3 bases, 6 bases remained unmatched. The germline V gene has CDR1 MNHEY and CDR2 SMNVEV (reference sequence). This CDR3 is 16 amino acids long. Overall study results and limits: Cytomegalovirus-associated TCR beta chains were listed, numbering approximately 150.

The sequence derives from a man aged 45-65 years in good health and CMV-seronegative. Sequenced: PBMCs. The chain uses TRBV27 and TRBJ1-5, with 11 positions matching TRBD1. For the CDR3, the DNA is TGTGCCAGCAGTCCTTGGGACAGGGGGACCAATCAGCCCCAGCATTTT. It translates to CASSPWDRGTNQPQHF.